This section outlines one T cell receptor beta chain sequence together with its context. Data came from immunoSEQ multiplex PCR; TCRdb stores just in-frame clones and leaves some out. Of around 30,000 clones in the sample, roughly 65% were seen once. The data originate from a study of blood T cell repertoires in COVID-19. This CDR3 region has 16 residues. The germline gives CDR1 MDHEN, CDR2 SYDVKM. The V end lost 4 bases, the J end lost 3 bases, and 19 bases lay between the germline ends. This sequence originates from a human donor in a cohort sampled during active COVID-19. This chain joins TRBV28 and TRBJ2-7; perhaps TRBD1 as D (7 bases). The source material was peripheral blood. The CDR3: CASSYSPGGPHYEQYF. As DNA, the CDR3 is TGTGCCAGCAGTTACTCTCCAGGGGGGCCGCACTACGAGCAGTACTTC.